The 14 T cell receptor beta chains presented below share a single source sample, sequenced in a study of blood T cell repertoires in COVID-19. Some clones are missing from TCRdb's copy, which holds only in-frame ones; the method was immunoSEQ multiplex PCR. This sample carries around 300,000 clones, about 90% of them seen once, and the ten largest clones take 2% to 3%. The material sequenced was peripheral blood. These receptors were taken from a man aged 18 to 29 with active or convalescent COVID-19.

This chain joins TRBV27 and TRBJ2-7; D is possibly TRBD2 (6 bases). Trimming took 2 bases from V and 2 from J, leaving 13 bases between them. This CDR3 contains 15 residues. The germline CDR1 and CDR2 sequences are MNHEY and SMNVEV (reference sequence). CDR3 in DNA: TGTGCCAGCAGTTTAGGGCGGGGTTTGCCCTACGAGCAGTACTTC. It specifies CASSLGRGLPYEQYF.

The chain recombines TRBV4-3 with TRBJ1-5; the match to TRBD1 covers 9 bases. Germline V gene lookup returns CDR1 LGHNA and CDR2 YSLEER. V lost 4 bases, J lost 5 bases, and 3 bases stayed unmatched. The CDR3 is 14 amino acids. This chain's CDR3 is CASSPRTGDQPQHF. Here the CDR3 DNA reads TGCGCCAGCAGCCCACGGACAGGGGATCAGCCCCAGCATTTT.

The chain joins TRBV6-7 to TRBJ1-6; no definite D call. TRBV6-7 is annotated as an ORF whose role is uncertain. V was clipped by 9 bases and J by 0 bases, with 21 bases between them. The CDR3 runs 18 residues. The CDR3 region has the DNA TGTGCCAGTACAGAAACGCACCGCGGGAGCTCCTATAATTCACCCCTCCACTTT. This codes for CASTETHRGSSYNSPLHF.

The CDR3 sequence is CASSLSYRGRGNTIYF. The CDR3 region has the DNA TGTGCCAGCAGCTTAAGTTACAGGGGGCGAGGAAACACCATATATTTT. The rearrangement uses TRBV11-2 and TRBJ1-3, with 9 bases fitting TRBD1. Germline values: CDR1 SGHAT, CDR2 FQNNGV. V lost 2 bases to trimming and J lost 4 bases; unmatched junction nucleotides: 6. This CDR3 contains 16 residues.

This chain connects TRBV27 to TRBJ2-7; no reliable D call. The CDR3 consists of 11 residues. Between the trimmed V and J ends, which lost 4 bases and 2 bases, there was a span of 3 bases. CDR1 and CDR2 (germline): MNHEY, SMNVEV (reference sequence). CDR3 sequence reads: CASSSTYEQYF. The CDR3 bases are TGTGCCAGCAGTTCTACCTACGAGCAGTACTTC.

The chain combines TRBV5-1 with TRBJ2-1, with TRBD2 matching over 8 bases. Looked up from germline, CDR1 is SGHRS and CDR2 is YFSETQ. The CDR3 is 15 amino acids. V lost 2 bases and J lost 8; bases outside the gene matches: 9. The CDR3 is CASSLTSGPLHEQFF. The CDR3 DNA follows: TGCGCCAGCAGCTTAACTAGCGGACCTTTGCATGAGCAGTTCTTC.

The V call is TRBV4-1, the J call TRBJ1-4, with a weak D call TRBD1 (6 bases). This CDR3 spans 15 amino acids. Trimming shortened V by 1 base and J by 2 bases, and 8 bases separated the two germline ends. Germline CDR1 and CDR2: MGHRA and YSYEKL. The CDR3 DNA follows: TGCGCCAGCAGCCAAGCGGACAGCACTAATGAAAAACTGTTTTTT. Translated, it gives CASSQADSTNEKLFF.

This chain links TRBV28 with TRBJ2-4; D not certain. The V end lost 4 bases, the J end lost 1 base, and 8 bases lay between the germline ends. The CDR3 is 14 amino acids. From germline, CDR1 is MDHEN and CDR2 SYDVKM. This CDR3 reads CASSSGGAKNIQYF. In nucleotides, the CDR3 is TGTGCCAGCAGTTCAGGTGGGGCCAAAAACATTCAGTACTTC. The complete variable domain, with remaining parts taken from reference TRBV28 and TRBJ2-4, reads DVKVTQSSRYLVKRTGEKVFLECVQDMDHENMFWYRQDPGLGLRLIYFSYDVKMKEKGDIPEGYSVSREKKERFSLILESASTNQTSMYLCASSSGGAKNIQYFGAGTRLSVL.

The V gene is TRBV7-7, the J gene TRBJ2-5; maybe TRBD2 (5 bases). V lost 3 bases and J lost 2, with 10 bases in between. Germline CDR1 reads SSHAT; CDR2 reads FNYEAQ (reference sequence). CDR3 length: 14 amino acids. The CDR3 DNA reads TGTGCCAGCAGCTTGGCGGGTAATCAAGAGACCCAGTACTTC. This encodes CASSLAGNQETQYF.

The chain is built from TRBV10-1 and TRBJ2-7, with TRBD2 as a possible D gene (7 bases). Trimming removed 4 bases from V and 8 bases from J, with 15 bases in between. The CDR3 extends over 13 amino acids. Germline V gene lookup returns CDR1 WNHNN and CDR2 SYGVQD (reference sequence). The CDR3 nucleotides are TGCGCCAGCAGTGGGACTAGGGGGGGCCAGCAGTACTTC. This gives the protein CASSGTRGGQQYF.

The rearrangement links TRBV18 to TRBJ2-5; perhaps TRBD2 as D (5 bases). The CDR3 is made up of 11 amino acids. CDR1 and CDR2 (germline): KGHSH, LQKENI. V gave up 3 bases and J gave up 14 bases, with 13 bases separating them. CDR3 bases: TGTGCCAGCTCACCGGATACGGGGATTTACTTC. Translated, it gives CASSPDTGIYF.

The rearrangement uses TRBV5-4 and TRBJ2-7; 10 bases map to TRBD2. In germline, CDR1 is SGHNT, CDR2 YYREEE (reference sequence). The CDR3 has 16 residues. The V segment lost 3 bases and the J segment 2 bases; nucleotides outside the gene matches: 8. CDR3 residues: CASSSMLGTSAYEQYF. Written as DNA, the CDR3 is TGTGCCAGCAGCTCGATGCTCGGGACTAGCGCCTACGAGCAGTACTTC. Together with reference TRBV5-4 and TRBJ2-7, the CDR3 gives the full variable domain: ETGVTQSPTHLIKTRGQQVTLRCSSQSGHNTVSWYQQALGQGPQFIFQYYREEENGRGNFPPRFSGLQFPNYSSELNVNALELDDSALYLCASSSMLGTSAYEQYFGPGTRLTVT.

The J gene is TRBJ2-1, the V gene TRBV29-1; D is possibly TRBD2 (5 bases). Germline values: CDR1 SQVTM, CDR2 ANQGSEA. The CDR3 contains 13 residues. Trimming shortened V by 6 bases and J by 1 base, and 10 bases separated the two germline ends. CDR3 protein: CSVRTGSYNEQFF. CDR3 nucleotide sequence: TGCAGCGTGCGGACTGGGTCCTACAATGAGCAGTTCTTC.

In its sample, this clone was seen once. The J gene is TRBJ2-7, the V gene TRBV4-3; 10 bases map to TRBD1. CDR1 is LGHNA and CDR2 is YSLEER in the germline V gene. The junction had 3 bases not matched to a gene; V was cut back by 3 bases and J by 1 base. CDR3 size: 15 residues. This CDR3 reads CASSHGTGASYEQYF. The CDR3 DNA reads TGCGCCAGCAGCCACGGGACAGGGGCTTCCTACGAGCAGTACTTC.